Below are 23 T cell receptor beta chains sequenced from a single sample in a study of CD8+ T cells in alopecia areata. RNA, once extracted, was reverse transcribed into cDNA for use as the sequencing template. Profiled with immunoSEQ multiplex PCR; TCRdb holds only in-frame clones, not every one. Here the sample spans approximately 98,000 clones, approximately 59% being singletons. The specimen was CD8+ T cells sorted from blood. These receptors came from a human donor in good health.

The rearrangement joins TRBV5-1 to TRBJ1-2; no clear D. Germline V gene lookup returns CDR1 SGHRS and CDR2 YFSETQ. Trimming stripped 1 base from V and 6 bases from J, with 16 bases between. The CDR3 loop spans 15 amino acids. The CDR3 here is CASSLSPGRVNGYTF. CDR3 nucleotide sequence: TGCGCCAGCAGCTTGAGCCCGGGGAGGGTGAATGGCTACACCTTC. The variable domain in full, completed from reference TRBV5-1 and TRBJ1-2, reads KAGVTQTPRYLIKTRGQQVTLSCSPISGHRSVSWYQQTPGQGLQFLFEYFSETQRNKGNFPGRFSGRQFSNSRSEMNVSTLELGDSALYLCASSLSPGRVNGYTFGSGTRLTVV.

V and J are TRBV13 and TRBJ2-7; D remains unclear. The CDR3 runs to 13 residues. The V end lost 2 bases, the J end lost 7 bases, and 12 bases lay between the germline ends. Germline V gene lookup returns CDR1 PRHDT and CDR2 FYEKMQ (reference sequence). The CDR3 DNA follows: TGTGCCAGCAGCTTACGGACCCCCTGGGAGCAGTACTTC. This encodes CASSLRTPWEQYF.

The gene calls are TRBV29-1 and TRBJ1-1; TRBD1 is a possible D gene (5 bases). CDR1 and CDR2 from the germline V gene are SQVTM and ANQGSEA. Trimming took off 6 bases at V and 0 bases at J, with 17 bases between the two ends. This CDR3 is 15 amino acids long. Written as DNA, the CDR3 is TGCAGCGTGGGGGAACCAGGTGGGCTGAACACTGAAGCTTTCTTT. It specifies CSVGEPGGLNTEAFF.

The chain combines TRBV29-1 with TRBJ1-1; TRBD1 agrees at 12 bases. After removal of 4 bases from V and 4 bases from J, the junction contained 7 bases not matched to a gene. From germline, CDR1 is SQVTM and CDR2 ANQGSEA. CDR3 length: 15 amino acids. Written as DNA, the CDR3 is TGCAGCGTTGCCGGGACAGGGGGCGTTGGCACTGAAGCTTTCTTT. Translation: CSVAGTGGVGTEAFF.

This rearrangement joins TRBV19 to TRBJ2-5; a possible D gene is TRBD1 (6 bases). V dropped 5 bases and J dropped 7 bases, with 26 bases sitting between them. Germline CDR1 reads LNHDA; CDR2 reads SQIVND (reference sequence). There are 17 residues in the CDR3. CDR3 protein: CASSGRGETGSPGTQYF. The CDR3 DNA follows: TGTGCCAGTAGTGGTAGAGGGGAGACAGGCTCCCCAGGGACCCAGTACTTC.

This clone was observed a few times. The chain employs TRBV29-1 and TRBJ1-2, with a tentative D call TRBD1 (5 bases). The germline CDR1 and CDR2 sequences are SQVTM and ANQGSEA. There are 14 residues in the CDR3. The V end was cut by 4 bases, the J end by 2 bases, with 14 bases between. CDR3 sequence: CSVGGDLMNYGYTF. CDR3 DNA: TGCAGCGTTGGTGGGGACCTGATGAACTATGGCTACACCTTC.

This chain links TRBV2 with TRBJ2-7; unclear D gene. The germline gives CDR1 SNHLY, CDR2 FYNNEI. V lost 3 bases to trimming and J lost 6 bases, with 12 bases between them. CDR3 size: 13 residues. The CDR3 is CASSDYGSGEQYF. DNA of the CDR3: TGTGCCAGCAGTGACTACGGGTCCGGCGAGCAGTACTTC.

The chain employs TRBV4-1 and TRBJ2-7, with 7 bases aligning to TRBD2. CDR1 MGHRA and CDR2 YSYEKL come from the germline V gene. The length of the CDR3 is 17 residues. The trim removed 0 bases at V and 2 bases at J, leaving 10 bases unmatched. The CDR3 DNA is TGCGCCAGCAGCCAAGATCAAGGTACTAGCGCTGCCTACGAGCAGTACTTC. It specifies CASSQDQGTSAAYEQYF.

V is TRBV5-1 and J is TRBJ2-7; maybe TRBD1 (6 bases). This CDR3 is built from 14 residues. Germline V gene sequence: CDR1 SGHRS, CDR2 YFSETQ. The V end lost 2 bases, the J end lost 4 bases, and 13 bases lay between the germline ends. CDR3 protein: CASSFTGTPYEQYF. The CDR3 nucleotides read TGCGCCAGCAGCTTTACCGGGACACCTTACGAGCAGTACTTC.

This clone turned up a few times. The J gene is TRBJ1-4, the V gene TRBV30; D perhaps matches TRBD1 (5 bases). The V end was cut by 5 bases, the J end by 5 bases, with 21 bases between. There are 16 residues in the CDR3. CDR1 and CDR2 from the germline V gene are GTSNPN and SVGIG (reference sequence). The chain's CDR3 is CAWSPYPGTDNEKLFF. The CDR3 DNA follows: TGTGCCTGGTCCCCGTATCCCGGGACGGACAATGAAAAACTGTTTTTT.

This chain connects TRBV18 to TRBJ1-2; D call uncertain. CDR1 is KGHSH, CDR2 LQKENI, per germline. The germline V and J ends were trimmed by 3 bases and 5 bases, with 16 bases remaining between them. This CDR3 region has 15 residues. The CDR3 bases are TGTGCCAGCTCACCGGTTTATAATCGACCGTATGGCTACACCTTC. It translates to CASSPVYNRPYGYTF.

This chain joins TRBV18 and TRBJ2-5; a possible D gene is TRBD2 (6 bases). The length of the CDR3 is 17 residues. Germline lookup yields CDR1 KGHSH and CDR2 LQKENI. Between the trimmed V and J ends, which lost 0 bases and 5 bases, there was a span of 19 bases. CDR3 nucleotides: TGTGCCAGCTCACCACCGCGGGGACTGGCTGAGGGGGAGACCCAGTACTTC. Residues: CASSPPRGLAEGETQYF. Filled out from reference TRBV18 and TRBJ2-5, the complete variable domain reads NAGVMQNPRHLVRRRGQEARLRCSPMKGHSHVYWYRQLPEEGLKFMVYLQKENIIDESGMPKERFSAEFPKEGPSILRIQQVVRGDSAAYFCASSPPRGLAEGETQYFGPGTRLLVL.

In DNA form, the CDR3 reads TGCAGCGGGCCGGACAGGGTAACCGGGACCCAGTACTTC. This encodes CSGPDRVTGTQYF. This rearrangement joins TRBV29-1 to TRBJ2-5, with 8 bases lining up with TRBD1. Looked up from germline, CDR1 is SQVTM and CDR2 is ANQGSEA. The CDR3 is 13 amino acids. The V segment lost 7 bases and the J segment 7 bases; nucleotides outside the gene matches: 11.

The DNA of the CDR3 is TGTGCCAGCAGCGTGAGGGTAGGTGACACTGAAGCTTTCTTT. This codes for CASSVRVGDTEAFF. This rearrangement joins TRBV13 to TRBJ1-1; D is unresolved. Trimming removed 5 bases from V and 3 bases from J, with 13 bases in between. The CDR3 is 14 amino acids. The germline gives CDR1 PRHDT, CDR2 FYEKMQ (reference sequence).

The chain recombines TRBV13 with TRBJ2-2, with no clear D. The ends were cut back, 2 bases at V and 6 bases at J, with 4 bases in the middle. CDR1 PRHDT and CDR2 FYEKMQ come from the germline V gene (reference sequence). CDR3 length: 12 residues. For the CDR3, the DNA is TGTGCCAGCAGCTTACGCCCCGGGGAGCTGTTTTTT. It translates to CASSLRPGELFF.

The V gene is TRBV5-4, the J gene TRBJ2-1, with 8 bases matching TRBD2. Germline V gene lookup returns CDR1 SGHNT and CDR2 YYREEE (reference sequence). J was trimmed by 8 bases and V by 2 bases; bases with no gene match: 12. The CDR3 runs 16 residues. CDR3 sequence reads: CASSFKLETSDDEQFF. The CDR3, as DNA: TGTGCCAGCAGCTTCAAGCTTGAGACTAGCGACGATGAGCAGTTCTTC.

This clone turned up a few times. The chain employs TRBV21-1 and TRBJ2-1; the D call of TRBD1 is as the table states it, not checked on the DNA. TRBV21-1 has pseudogene status. This CDR3 is built from 16 residues. The chain's CDR3 is CASSKVRSSSYNEQFF. As DNA, the CDR3 is TGTGCCAGCAGCAAAGTCCGCTCCAGCTCCTACAATGAGCAGTTCTTC.

The chain carries TRBV7-9 and TRBJ2-3; TRBD1 matches 9 bases. The CDR3 spans 16 residues. J lost 2 bases, V lost 1 base, and 4 bases had no gene match. Germline-derived CDR1 and CDR2 are SEHNR and FQNEAQ (reference sequence). The CDR3, as DNA: TGTGCCAGCAGCTTAGTGGGACAGGGTGACACAGATACGCAGTATTTT. Translating it yields CASSLVGQGDTDTQYF.

The chain uses TRBV15 and TRBJ2-3, with TRBD1 as a possible D gene (5 bases). Germline lookup yields CDR1 LNHNV and CDR2 YYDKDF (reference sequence). The CDR3 loop spans 19 amino acids. V was clipped by 2 bases and J by 2 bases, with 23 bases between them. In nucleotides, the CDR3 is TGTGCCACCAGCAGACCCGCTCTCTACTCAGGGAAAGTCACAGATACGCAGTATTTT. Its translation is CATSRPALYSGKVTDTQYF. The full variable domain, in which reference TRBV15 and TRBJ2-3 provide the parts outside the CDR3, is DAMVIQNPRYQVTQFGKPVTLSCSQTLNHNVMYWYQQKSSQAPKLLFHYYDKDFNNEADTPDNFQSRRPNTSFCFLDIRSPGLGDTAMYLCATSRPALYSGKVTDTQYFGPGTRLTVL.

This sequence joins TRBV6-5 and TRBJ1-2; no firm D call. V was clipped by 0 bases and J by 1 base, with 12 bases between them. This CDR3 is built from 16 residues. CDR1 is MNHEY and CDR2 is SVGAGI in the germline V gene. The CDR3 protein is CASSYSIDADNYGYTF. The CDR3 bases are TGTGCCAGCAGTTACTCGATAGATGCGGATAACTATGGCTACACCTTC.

This clone was seen a handful of times. The V and J genes are TRBV28 and TRBJ2-7; TRBD1 aligns across 7 bases. After removal of 3 bases from V and 2 bases from J, the junction contained 10 bases not matched to a gene. CDR3 size: 16 residues. Germline CDR1 is MDHEN and CDR2 is SYDVKM. The CDR3 sequence: CASSFRSQGNPYEQYF. The CDR3 nucleotides are TGTGCCAGCAGTTTCCGGTCACAGGGGAACCCCTACGAGCAGTACTTC.

A single count supports this clone. The V and J genes are TRBV9 and TRBJ2-3; 10 nucleotides align to TRBD2. Germline V CDR1 and CDR2: SGDLS, YYNGEE. V lost 3 bases to trimming and J lost 5 bases; unmatched junction nucleotides: 6. The CDR3 length is 15 residues. This CDR3 reads CASSASGGAGDTQYF. CDR3 coding DNA: TGTGCCAGCAGCGCAAGCGGGGGGGCAGGAGATACGCAGTATTTT.

This chain joins TRBV28 and TRBJ2-7, with D perhaps given as TRBD1 or TRBD2 (5 bases each). The germline CDR1 and CDR2 sequences are MDHEN and SYDVKM. CDR3 length: 14 residues. Between the trimmed V and J ends, which lost 7 bases and 4 bases, there was a span of 17 bases. For the CDR3, the DNA is TGTGCCAGCAAATTAGGGACGTGGGTTTACGAGCAGTACTTC. Translated, it gives CASKLGTWVYEQYF.